These T cell receptor beta chains were read from a single sample in a study of CD8+ T cells in alopecia areata. Profiled with immunoSEQ multiplex PCR; TCRdb holds only in-frame clones, not every one. The sample records about 190,000 clones, under 80% being singletons. Sequenced here: CD4+ T cells sorted from blood, sampled around week 50, from a patient treated with tofacitinib. Receptor source: a human donor with alopecia areata. The conserved cysteine and the conserved F or W are not part of the CDR3 here.

TRBV4-1 ASSQSPREDTQY
TRBV5-1 ASSSKIASLNEQF
TRBV14 ASSRRSSSSYNEQF
TRBV5-6 ASSLVPSSGNTIY
TRBV20-1 SGAAGLEQY
TRBV29-1 SVRTGENQPQH
TRBV19 ASRSLAGQDIQY
TRBV5-1 ASSIRTGWETQY
TRBV18 ASAQTGVNTEAF
TRBV29-1 SVDEGIDTQY
TRBV29-1 SVTTGMGDGYT
TRBV28 ASRYRNSPLH
TRBV9 ASSGLAVDGELF
TRBV15 ATSRGTGDGKLF
TRBV6-7 ASIPDRWDSSYEQY
TRBV4-1 ASSQGRGGQYEQY
TRBV2 ASMGLSNTEAF
TRBV30 AWSPPTRWNIQY
TRBV23-1 ASSECGTDDEKLF
TRBV12-5 ASGLGGSYTEAF
TRBV11-2 ASSSGGVNSPLH
TRBV7-2 ASSTQQGTEAF
TRBV29-1 SVGEGGYT
TRBV9 ASSLSPRTGGTKAEAF
TRBV4-3 ASSQPFGTLTGELF
TRBV19 ASSMGQPETQY
TRBV4-1 ASSQDFPPLAASYNEQF
TRBV29-1 SVESQINTEAF
TRBV4-2 ASSQDEGQGDYGYT
TRBV7-8 ASSFSGMNTEAF
TRBV10-3 AISSEMTYY
TRBV30 AWSVGGSNQPQH
TRBV15 ATSRDKNSYNEQF
TRBV30 AWTPPTGITQY
TRBV14 ASSQDFNPDTRFAEQF
TRBV20-1 SEGGTDTQY
TRBV7-2 ASSLDISYNEQF
TRBV29-1 SVEGTGGYEQY
TRBV5-1 ASRLNTGTNTEAF
TRBV12-5 ASAEHSNQPQH
TRBV2 ASSDSGYT
TRBV30 AWSRDVDEQY
TRBV13 ASCLANSPLH
TRBV29-1 SGGPSTDTQY
TRBV19 ASEEDRDQPQH
TRBV6-1 ASSRQVPYNEQF
TRBV27 ASSFSGANVLT
TRBV11-2 ASSFAREETQY
TRBV30 AWTGQGFGGYT
TRBV30 AWGSLGAAGELF